This TCR beta chain was identified during a study of blood T cell repertoires in COVID-19. The overall study: Acute and convalescent COVID-19 specimens originated in the United States, Italy and Spain.

Source study methods: Nucleated cell counts were estimated from reference gene primer amplification. The assay was immunoSEQ multiplex PCR, and TCRdb's table has in-frame clones only and misses some. The V and J calls and clone size were taken over from that table, and D and trimming were inferred from the DNA. The sample lists about 230,000 clones, roughly 90% occurring once. The V segment lost 4 bases and the J segment 9 bases; nucleotides outside the gene matches: 13. The CDR3 runs 17 residues. The germline V gene encodes CDR1 SGHRS and CDR2 YFSETQ. The TCR was taken from a woman aged 55-75 years with acute or convalescent COVID-19. This rearrangement joins TRBV5-1 to TRBJ2-4, with 13 bases that match TRBD2. The sample consisted of peripheral blood. The CDR3 protein is CASSREGLAGVVSIQYF. DNA of the CDR3: TGCGCCAGCAGCCGTGAAGGACTAGCGGGGGTTGTAAGCATTCAGTACTTC.